The TCR beta chain under discussion was sequenced for a study of cytomegalovirus exposure and HLA in healthy donors. Study-level results: Earlier results showed most TCR beta V segments being productive about 90% or about 30% of the time. Analyses of presence/absence relied on an assumption of roughly uniform sequencing depth across donors.

A multiplex PCR was run with 60 Vbeta primers and 13 Jbeta primers. Only in-frame clones appear in the TCRdb table, and some are missing; sequencing was by immunoSEQ multiplex PCR. The repertoire shows about 200,000 clones; the top ten hold less than 6.5%. Germline V gene data show CDR1 as WNHNN and CDR2 as SYGVQD (reference sequence). There are 17 residues in the CDR3. With 0 bases clipped from V and 2 bases from J, the junction kept 7 bases outside the gene matches. A remark on this clone: As yet, its antigen is unknown.

V and J are TRBV10-1 and TRBJ2-5, with 9 nucleotides matching TRBD2. The receptor was derived from a man aged 25-45 years in good health and CMV-seronegative. The sample taken for sequencing was PBMCs. The CDR3 DNA is TGCGCCAGCAGTGAGTCGATATTAGCGGGGGAGCAAGAGACCCAGTACTTC. As protein: CASSESILAGEQETQYF.